These 32 T cell receptor beta chains came from one sample sequenced in a study of cytomegalovirus exposure and HLA in healthy donors. Primers for the PCR totalled 60 Vbeta and 13 Jbeta. The protocol was immunoSEQ multiplex PCR, while the TCRdb copy is restricted to in-frame clones and leaves out a portion. This sample has some 150,000 clones; around 80% occur once, and the top ten carry around 3%. Sequencing used PBMCs. These receptors came from a man aged 18 to 35 in good health and CMV-seropositive.

This clone was recorded a few times. The rearrangement uses TRBV29-1 and TRBJ1-2; perhaps TRBD1 as D (6 bases). V was clipped by 6 bases and J by 0 bases, with 14 bases between them. CDR1 is SQVTM, CDR2 ANQGSEA, per germline. This CDR3 is 14 amino acids long. The CDR3 spells CSVGGGQSNYGYTF. For the CDR3, the DNA is TGCAGCGTGGGCGGGGGGCAATCTAACTATGGCTACACCTTC.

The CDR3 spells CASSPGSRVNTEAFF. The CDR3, as DNA: TGTGCCAGCAGTCCAGGGTCTCGGGTGAACACTGAAGCTTTCTTT. The chain couples TRBV6-5 to TRBJ1-1, with TRBD1 as a possible D gene (5 bases). In germline, CDR1 is MNHEY, CDR2 SVGAGI. This CDR3 has 15 amino acids. Trimming removed 5 bases at V and 0 bases at J, with 13 bases between.

This clone showed up just once. The genes are TRBV6-4 and TRBJ2-3; D may be TRBD1 (6 bases). There are 15 residues in the CDR3. Trimming took 0 bases from V and 4 from J, leaving 11 bases between them. Germline V gene sequence: CDR1 MRHNA, CDR2 SNTAGT. In DNA form, the CDR3 reads TGTGCCAGCAGTGACTCGAACAGGGTCTCAGATACGCAGTATTTT. The encoded protein is CASSDSNRVSDTQYF.

This clone has a single count. The chain combines TRBV28 with TRBJ2-1, with D uncertain. The CDR3 is 14 residues long. Trimming removed 3 bases from V and 0 bases from J, with 6 bases in between. In germline, CDR1 is MDHEN, CDR2 SYDVKM. The chain's CDR3 is CASSFWPSYNEQFF. CDR3 in DNA: TGTGCCAGCAGTTTTTGGCCCTCCTACAATGAGCAGTTCTTC.

On this clone: This CDR3 is also generated by other DNA sequences in the sample. The V and J genes are TRBV7-9 and TRBJ2-1; 12 bases are shared with TRBD2. This CDR3 region has 18 residues. V trimming: 3 bases; J trimming: 4 bases; junction bases outside the gene matches: 10. Germline CDR1 SEHNR, CDR2 FQNEAQ (reference sequence). CDR3 DNA sequence: TGTGCCAGCAGCTTCTCTAGCGGGAGGGGGTGGTCTTACAATGAGCAGTTCTTC. It codes for CASSFSSGRGWSYNEQFF.

This clone was counted a few times. The V gene is TRBV29-1, the J gene TRBJ2-3; 8 bases agree with TRBD1. The ends lost 3 bases at V and 5 bases at J; junction bases unmatched: 4. Germline V lookup: CDR1 SQVTM, CDR2 ANQGSEA. This CDR3 has 13 residues. The CDR3 sequence: CSVDRGRGDTQYF. In nucleotides, the CDR3 is TGCAGCGTTGACAGGGGGCGCGGAGATACGCAGTATTTT.

The rearrangement joins TRBV28 to TRBJ2-2; a weak D match, TRBD1 (6 bases). The CDR3 runs 15 residues. From germline, CDR1 is MDHEN and CDR2 SYDVKM. Trimming took off 6 bases at V and 5 bases at J, with 16 bases between the two ends. CDR3 region: CASRQQGRRTGELFF. The CDR3 DNA sequence: TGTGCCAGCAGGCAACAGGGTCGTAGGACCGGGGAGCTGTTTTTT.

This clone was seen more than once but under ten times. The chain couples TRBV5-1 to TRBJ2-1; 9 bases are a match to TRBD2. Per the germline V gene, CDR1 is SGHRS and CDR2 is YFSETQ. CDR3 length: 14 residues. The junction had 4 bases not matched to a gene; V was cut back by 0 bases and J by 9 bases. This CDR3 reads CASSLGASGTEQFF. The CDR3 region has the DNA TGCGCCAGCAGCTTGGGGGCTAGCGGGACTGAGCAGTTCTTC.

The J gene is TRBJ2-7, the V gene TRBV19, with 8 positions matching TRBD1. V shed 2 bases and J 5 bases; nucleotides not matched to a gene: 8. This CDR3 comprises 15 residues. Germline CDR1 reads LNHDA; CDR2 reads SQIVND (reference sequence). CDR3 sequence (DNA): TGTGCCAGTAGTATACAGACAGGGGCGATAAACGAGCAGTACTTC. Residues: CASSIQTGAINEQYF.

This chain uses TRBV29-1 with TRBJ2-1; weak D call: TRBD1 (6 bases). CDR3 length equals 15 residues. Germline loops: CDR1 SQVTM, CDR2 ANQGSEA. Trimming left V 2 bases short and J 4 bases short, with 15 bases between. The CDR3: CSVEFAGGQYNEQFF. The CDR3 DNA reads as TGCAGCGTTGAATTCGCAGGCGGACAGTACAATGAGCAGTTCTTC.

The V and J genes are TRBV7-9 and TRBJ1-1; 9 bases are shared with TRBD1. The junction had 15 bases not matched to a gene; V was cut back by 5 bases and J by 5 bases. The CDR3 has 17 residues. From germline, CDR1 is SEHNR and CDR2 FQNEAQ (reference sequence). The CDR3 spells CASSGDRVKQGRTEAFF. The CDR3 bases are TGTGCCAGCAGCGGGGACAGGGTAAAACAAGGTCGGACTGAAGCTTTCTTT.

V usage is TRBV28 and J usage is TRBJ1-5; TRBD1 matches at 12 bases. Germline V gene lookup returns CDR1 MDHEN and CDR2 SYDVKM. With 6 bases clipped from V and 4 bases from J, the junction kept 10 bases outside the gene matches. This CDR3 has 17 amino acids. This chain's CDR3 is CASSWGQGAMWNQPQHF. The CDR3 nucleotides are TGTGCCAGCAGCTGGGGACAGGGGGCAATGTGGAATCAGCCCCAGCATTTT.

Points on this clone: The same CDR3 also results from other DNA sequences found in this sample. V usage is TRBV2 and J usage is TRBJ2-7; 9 nucleotides line up with TRBD2. The junction had 22 bases not matched to a gene; V was cut back by 8 bases and J by 8 bases. The germline gives CDR1 SNHLY, CDR2 FYNNEI. This CDR3 region has 17 residues. The CDR3 DNA reads as TGTGCCAGCGGTTCCTTAGCGGGAGTAGGCCCTGTCACACAGCAGTACTTC. As protein: CASGSLAGVGPVTQQYF.

This clone was seen more than once but under ten times. The chain uses TRBV27 and TRBJ1-5, with 8 nucleotides matching TRBD1. Trimming took 5 bases from V and 9 from J; bases not matched to a gene: 12. Germline-derived CDR1 and CDR2 are MNHEY and SMNVEV (reference sequence). CDR3 length: 15 amino acids. CDR3 region: CASSPSTGAVGPQHF. CDR3 bases: TGTGCCAGCAGTCCATCGACAGGGGCTGTAGGGCCCCAGCATTTT.

This clone is a singleton in its sample. This chain uses TRBV6-5 with TRBJ1-4; 7 bases fit TRBD1. The CDR3 covers 15 residues. The V and J ends lost 6 bases and 8 bases, in that order; junction bases with no gene match: 12. The germline gives CDR1 MNHEY, CDR2 SVGAGI. This CDR3 reads CASRRNRGSGEKLFF. The DNA of the CDR3 is TGTGCCAGCAGGAGAAACAGGGGATCGGGCGAAAAACTGTTTTTT.

The chain employs TRBV6-1 and TRBJ1-5, with TRBD1 matching 7 bases. The trim removed 2 bases at V and 7 bases at J, leaving 5 bases unmatched. The CDR3 has 14 residues. The V gene's germline CDR1 is MNHNS and CDR2 SASEGT. CDR3 in DNA: TGTGCCAGCAGTGAAAGACAGGGAATCCAGCCCCAGCATTTT. Translating gives CASSERQGIQPQHF.

The V gene is TRBV9, the J gene TRBJ2-3; D is perhaps TRBD2 (5 bases). Trimming left V 0 bases short and J 5 bases short, with 10 bases between. CDR1 SGDLS and CDR2 YYNGEE come from the germline V gene. The CDR3 is 14 amino acids. The CDR3 sequence is CASSVEAGRDTQYF. The CDR3 nucleotides read TGTGCCAGCAGCGTAGAGGCGGGCCGAGATACGCAGTATTTT.

The chain carries TRBV7-8 and TRBJ2-5; 10 bases fit TRBD1. J lost 3 bases, V lost 5 bases, and 12 bases had no gene match. The CDR3 spans 17 residues. CDR1 is SGHVS and CDR2 is FQNEAQ in the germline V gene. This CDR3 is CASSPGQGNALKETQYF. DNA of the CDR3: TGTGCCAGCAGCCCGGGACAGGGGAATGCTCTGAAAGAGACCCAGTACTTC.

A single count supports this clone. The V and J genes are TRBV11-2 and TRBJ1-3; 10 bases agree with TRBD1. The CDR3 totals 16 residues. After removal of 5 bases from V and 0 bases from J, the junction contained 4 bases not matched to a gene. Germline CDR1 reads SGHAT; CDR2 reads FQNNGV. In DNA, the CDR3 is TGTGCCAGCAGCCTGGGACAGGGGATCTCTGGAAACACCATATATTTT. Translating it yields CASSLGQGISGNTIYF.

The rearrangement links TRBV4-1 to TRBJ2-1; 8 bases line up with TRBD1. Germline V gene sequence: CDR1 MGHRA, CDR2 YSYEKL. This CDR3 has 16 residues. After removal of 0 bases from V and 0 bases from J, the junction contained 1 base not matched to a gene. The CDR3 loop reads CASSQETGGSYNEQFF. For the CDR3, the DNA is TGCGCCAGCAGCCAAGAAACAGGGGGCTCCTACAATGAGCAGTTCTTC.

The chain employs TRBV18 and TRBJ1-5; D may be TRBD1 (6 bases). V was cut by 2 bases and J by 6 bases, with 11 bases left in between. The germline gives CDR1 KGHSH, CDR2 LQKENI. This CDR3 contains 14 residues. Here the CDR3 DNA reads TGTGCCAGCTCACCAGCAGGGGCGAGTCAGCCCCAGCATTTT. This gives the protein CASSPAGASQPQHF.

The chain links TRBV27 to TRBJ1-1; 9 nucleotides align to TRBD1. This CDR3 is built from 16 residues. V shed 5 bases, J shed 3 bases, and the junction held 10 bases outside the gene matches. Germline CDR1 and CDR2: MNHEY and SMNVEV (reference sequence). In DNA form, the CDR3 reads TGTGCCAGCAGTCCCGGGACAGGGTGGCTAGACACTGAAGCTTTCTTT. Amino acid sequence: CASSPGTGWLDTEAFF.

The V call is TRBV12-5, the J call TRBJ2-1; 7 positions agree with TRBD2. The CDR3 has 20 residues. The germline gives CDR1 LGHNT, CDR2 FRNRAP. The junction had 14 bases not matched to a gene; V was cut back by 0 bases and J by 0 bases. Here the CDR3 reads CASGLVTSGSGISSYNEQFF. CDR3 DNA: TGTGCTAGTGGTTTGGTAACCTCAGGAAGCGGGATCAGCTCCTACAATGAGCAGTTCTTC.

V and J are TRBV5-1 and TRBJ2-7, with 9 nucleotides matching TRBD1. In germline, CDR1 is SGHRS, CDR2 YFSETQ. Unmatched junction bases numbered 8, after V lost 0 bases and J lost 4 bases. This CDR3 contains 16 residues. CDR3 DNA: TGCGCCAGCAGCTTGGCCCCGGGACAGGGAACGTACGAGCAGTACTTC. Translating gives CASSLAPGQGTYEQYF.

This clone was seen a handful of times. The chain carries TRBV18 and TRBJ1-2, with D possibly matching TRBD1 (6 bases). The germline V gene encodes CDR1 KGHSH and CDR2 LQKENI. The CDR3 is 13 amino acids. The V end was cut by 2 bases, the J end by 3 bases, with 7 bases between. CDR3 loop: CASSPEGDYGYTF. CDR3 nucleotide sequence: TGTGCCAGCTCACCAGAGGGGGACTATGGCTACACCTTC.

This chain joins TRBV19 and TRBJ1-2, with a tentative D call TRBD1 (6 bases). Trimming left V 5 bases short and J 4 bases short, with 17 bases between. The CDR3 is 15 residues long. CDR1 LNHDA and CDR2 SQIVND come from the germline V gene (reference sequence). The CDR3 nucleotides read TGTGCCAGTAGTCCCCGGGACACCGCCTTCTATGGCTACACCTTC. Translating it yields CASSPRDTAFYGYTF.

The gene calls are TRBV30 and TRBJ1-5, with TRBD1 matching over 10 bases. This CDR3 is built from 15 residues. Losses at the gene ends were 0 bases for V and 6 bases for J; bases not matched to a gene: 5. Germline lookup yields CDR1 GTSNPN and CDR2 SVGIG (reference sequence). In DNA, the CDR3 is TGTGCCTGGAGTGTAAGAGACAGGGGGCGTCAGCCCCAGCATTTT. Translated: CAWSVRDRGRQPQHF.

This clone has only one observation. Other DNA sequences within the sample encode an identical CDR3. V and J are TRBV11-2 and TRBJ2-7; TRBD1 matches at 11 bases. Germline CDR1 and CDR2: SGHAT and FQNNGV. This CDR3 is built from 14 residues. V was pared by 5 bases and J by 3 bases, with 3 bases of the junction left unmatched. Written as DNA, the CDR3 is TGTGCCAGCAGCCTCGGGACAGGGGGCTACGAGCAGTACTTC. Protein product: CASSLGTGGYEQYF.

V is TRBV18 and J is TRBJ1-1, with D uncertain. The CDR3 consists of 14 residues. Germline V gives CDR1 KGHSH, CDR2 LQKENI. The V and J ends lost 3 bases and 7 bases respectively, with 15 bases between them. The CDR3 region is CASSPFTEIGEAFF. Written as DNA, the CDR3 is TGTGCCAGCTCACCGTTCACAGAGATTGGTGAAGCTTTCTTT. The whole variable domain, filled in from reference TRBV18 and TRBJ1-1, reads NAGVMQNPRHLVRRRGQEARLRCSPMKGHSHVYWYRQLPEEGLKFMVYLQKENIIDESGMPKERFSAEFPKEGPSILRIQQVVRGDSAAYFCASSPFTEIGEAFFGQGTRLTVV.

This clone was counted only a few times. The V gene is TRBV5-1, the J gene TRBJ1-2; 10 positions agree with TRBD1. Germline V lookup: CDR1 SGHRS, CDR2 YFSETQ. With V trimmed by 0 bases and J by 13 bases, 3 bases remained unmatched. There are 12 residues in the CDR3. The CDR3 DNA is TGCGCCAGCAGCTTGGAGGGACAGGGGTTCACCTTC. Translation: CASSLEGQGFTF.

This clone occurred once. This sequence joins TRBV6-6 and TRBJ2-7; 9 bases fit TRBD1. V dropped 2 bases and J dropped 1; count of bases not matched to a gene: 6. The germline V gene encodes CDR1 MNHNY and CDR2 SVGAGI (reference sequence). This CDR3 is 16 amino acids long. The CDR3 region is CASSYGGQGGSYEQYF. DNA for the CDR3: TGTGCCAGCAGTTACGGGGGACAGGGTGGGTCCTACGAGCAGTACTTC.

The V call is TRBV4-1, the J call TRBJ2-7; D remains ambiguous. The V end lost 1 base, the J end lost 5 bases, and 6 bases lay between the germline ends. CDR1 and CDR2 (germline): MGHRA, YSYEKL. This CDR3 comprises 12 residues. CDR3 sequence: CASSQVGNEQYF. The DNA of the CDR3 is TGCGCCAGCAGCCAAGTGGGCAACGAGCAGTACTTC.